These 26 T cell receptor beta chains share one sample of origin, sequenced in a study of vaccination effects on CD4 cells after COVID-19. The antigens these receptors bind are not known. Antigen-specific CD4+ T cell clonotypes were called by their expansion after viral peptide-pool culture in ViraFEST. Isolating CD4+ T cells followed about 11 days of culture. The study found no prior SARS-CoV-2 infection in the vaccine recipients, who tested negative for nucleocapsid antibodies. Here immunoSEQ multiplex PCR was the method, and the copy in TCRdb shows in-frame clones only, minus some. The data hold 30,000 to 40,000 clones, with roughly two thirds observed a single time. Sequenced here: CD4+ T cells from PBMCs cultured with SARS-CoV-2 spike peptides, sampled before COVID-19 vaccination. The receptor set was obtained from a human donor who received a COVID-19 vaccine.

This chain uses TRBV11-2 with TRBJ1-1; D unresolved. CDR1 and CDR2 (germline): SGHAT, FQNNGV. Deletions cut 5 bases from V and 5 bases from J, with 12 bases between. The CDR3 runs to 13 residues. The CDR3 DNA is TGTGCCAGCAGCGCCTACTGGGGAACTGAAGCTTTCTTT. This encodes CASSAYWGTEAFF.

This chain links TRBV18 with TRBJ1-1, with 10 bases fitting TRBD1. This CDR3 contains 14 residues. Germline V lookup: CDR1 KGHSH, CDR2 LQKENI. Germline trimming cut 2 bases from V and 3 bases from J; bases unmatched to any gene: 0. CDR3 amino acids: CASSPGTGDTEAFF. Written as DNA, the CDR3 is TGTGCCAGCTCACCAGGGACAGGGGACACTGAAGCTTTCTTT. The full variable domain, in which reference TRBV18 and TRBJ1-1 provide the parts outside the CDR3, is NAGVMQNPRHLVRRRGQEARLRCSPMKGHSHVYWYRQLPEEGLKFMVYLQKENIIDESGMPKERFSAEFPKEGPSILRIQQVVRGDSAAYFCASSPGTGDTEAFFGQGTRLTVV.

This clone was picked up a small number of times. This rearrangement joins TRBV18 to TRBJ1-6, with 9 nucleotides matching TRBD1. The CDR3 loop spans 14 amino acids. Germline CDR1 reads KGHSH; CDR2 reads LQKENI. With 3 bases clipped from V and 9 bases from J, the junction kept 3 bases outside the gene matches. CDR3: CASSPTGQGSPLHF. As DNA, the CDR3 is TGTGCCAGCTCACCGACGGGACAGGGTTCACCCCTCCACTTT.

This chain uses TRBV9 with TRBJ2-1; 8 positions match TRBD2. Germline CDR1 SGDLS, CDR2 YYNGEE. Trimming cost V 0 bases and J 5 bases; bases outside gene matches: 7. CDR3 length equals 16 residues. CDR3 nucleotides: TGTGCCAGCAGCGTAGCGGGAAAGCGGGGGAACAATGAGCAGTTCTTC. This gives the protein CASSVAGKRGNNEQFF.

In DNA, the CDR3 is TGTGCCAGCAGGGGGGACACTCCCTACGAGCAGTACTTC. It is translated as CASRGDTPYEQYF. The rearrangement joins TRBV2 to TRBJ2-7, with D tentatively TRBD1 (6 bases). The CDR3 is made up of 13 amino acids. The germline CDR1 and CDR2 sequences are SNHLY and FYNNEI. V gave up 6 bases and J gave up 2 bases, with 11 bases separating them.

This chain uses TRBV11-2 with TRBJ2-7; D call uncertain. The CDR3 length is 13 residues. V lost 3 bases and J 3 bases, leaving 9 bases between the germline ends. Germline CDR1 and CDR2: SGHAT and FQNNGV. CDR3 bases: TGTGCCAGCAGCTTGATCTCAGACTACGAGCAGTACTTC. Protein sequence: CASSLISDYEQYF.

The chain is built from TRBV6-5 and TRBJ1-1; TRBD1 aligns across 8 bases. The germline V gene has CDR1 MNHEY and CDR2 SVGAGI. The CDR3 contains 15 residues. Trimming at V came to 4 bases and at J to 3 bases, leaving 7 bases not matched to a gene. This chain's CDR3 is CASSSPTGEYTEAFF. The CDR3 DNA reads TGTGCCAGCAGTTCTCCGACAGGGGAGTACACTGAAGCTTTCTTT.

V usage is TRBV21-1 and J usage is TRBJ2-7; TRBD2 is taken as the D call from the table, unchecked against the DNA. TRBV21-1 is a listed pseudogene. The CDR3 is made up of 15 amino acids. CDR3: CASSKQSGYSYEQYF. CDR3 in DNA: TGTGCCAGCAGCAAACAGTCGGGTTACTCCTACGAGCAGTACTTC.

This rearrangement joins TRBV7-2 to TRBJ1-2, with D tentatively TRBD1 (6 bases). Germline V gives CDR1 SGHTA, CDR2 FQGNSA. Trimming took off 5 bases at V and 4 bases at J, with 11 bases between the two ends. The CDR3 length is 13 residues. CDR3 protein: CASSPTGIYGYTF. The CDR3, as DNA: TGTGCCAGCAGCCCTACAGGGATCTATGGCTACACCTTC.

In DNA form, the CDR3 reads TGTGCCAGCAGCGTAGAAGGGCGGGACAATGAGCAGTTCTTC. Protein sequence: CASSVEGRDNEQFF. This rearrangement joins TRBV9 to TRBJ2-1, with a tentative D call TRBD2 (5 bases). V was trimmed by 0 bases and J by 5 bases, leaving 9 bases between them. From germline, CDR1 is SGDLS and CDR2 YYNGEE. This CDR3 is 14 amino acids long.

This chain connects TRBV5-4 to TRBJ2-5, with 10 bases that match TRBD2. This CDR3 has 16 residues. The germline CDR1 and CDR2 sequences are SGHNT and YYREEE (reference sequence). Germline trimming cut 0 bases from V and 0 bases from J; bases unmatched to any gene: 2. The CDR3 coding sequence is TGTGCCAGCAGCTTGGCTAGCGGGAGACACCAAGAGACCCAGTACTTC. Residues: CASSLASGRHQETQYF.

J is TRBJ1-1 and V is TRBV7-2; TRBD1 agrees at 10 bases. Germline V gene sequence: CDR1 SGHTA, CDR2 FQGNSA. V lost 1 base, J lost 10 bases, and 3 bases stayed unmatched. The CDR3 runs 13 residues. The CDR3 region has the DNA TGTGCCAGCAGCTTAGTAGGACAGGGGGTAGCTTTCTTT. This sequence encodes CASSLVGQGVAFF.

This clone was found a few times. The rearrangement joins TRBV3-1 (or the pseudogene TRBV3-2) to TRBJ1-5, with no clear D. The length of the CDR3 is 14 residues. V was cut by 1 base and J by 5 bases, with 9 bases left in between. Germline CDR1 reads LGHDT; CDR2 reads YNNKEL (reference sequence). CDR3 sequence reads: CASSQGGGDQPQHF. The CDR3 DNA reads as TGTGCCAGCAGCCAAGGCGGCGGGGATCAGCCCCAGCATTTT.

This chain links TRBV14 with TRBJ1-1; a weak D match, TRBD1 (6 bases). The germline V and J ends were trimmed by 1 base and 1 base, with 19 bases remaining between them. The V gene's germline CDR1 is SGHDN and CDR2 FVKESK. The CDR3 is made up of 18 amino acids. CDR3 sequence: CASSQGWLRGHKNTEAFF. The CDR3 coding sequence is TGTGCCAGCAGCCAAGGGTGGCTACGGGGACACAAGAACACTGAAGCTTTCTTT.

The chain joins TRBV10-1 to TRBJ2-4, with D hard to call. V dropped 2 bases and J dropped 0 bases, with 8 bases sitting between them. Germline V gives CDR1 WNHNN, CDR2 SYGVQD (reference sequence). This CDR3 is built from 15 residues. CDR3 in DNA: TGCGCCAGCAGTGAGGAACAGATAGCCAAAAACATTCAGTACTTC. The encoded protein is CASSEEQIAKNIQYF.

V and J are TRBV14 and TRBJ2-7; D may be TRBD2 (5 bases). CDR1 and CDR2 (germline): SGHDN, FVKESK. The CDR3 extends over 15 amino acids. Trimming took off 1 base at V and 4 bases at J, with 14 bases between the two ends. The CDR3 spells CASSQGKWRRYEQYF. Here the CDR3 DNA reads TGTGCCAGCAGCCAAGGGAAATGGCGGAGGTACGAGCAGTACTTC. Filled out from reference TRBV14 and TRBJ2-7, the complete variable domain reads EAGVTQFPSHSVIEKGQTVTLRCDPISGHDNLYWYRRVMGKEIKFLLHFVKESKQDESGMPNNRFLAERTGGTYSTLKVQPAELEDSGVYFCASSQGKWRRYEQYFGPGTRLTVT.

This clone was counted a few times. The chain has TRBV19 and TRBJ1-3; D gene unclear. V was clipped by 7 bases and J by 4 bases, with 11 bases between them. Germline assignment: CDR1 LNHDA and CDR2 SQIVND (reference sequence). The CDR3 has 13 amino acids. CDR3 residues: CASILPPGNTIYF. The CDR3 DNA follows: TGTGCCAGTATCCTCCCGCCAGGAAACACCATATATTTT.

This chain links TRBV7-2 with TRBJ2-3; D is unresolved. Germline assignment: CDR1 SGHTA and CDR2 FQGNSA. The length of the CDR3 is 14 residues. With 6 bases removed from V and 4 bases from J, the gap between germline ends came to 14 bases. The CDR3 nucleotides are TGTGCCAGCAGTTTGAATGGGGTGGCAGATACGCAGTATTTT. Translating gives CASSLNGVADTQYF.

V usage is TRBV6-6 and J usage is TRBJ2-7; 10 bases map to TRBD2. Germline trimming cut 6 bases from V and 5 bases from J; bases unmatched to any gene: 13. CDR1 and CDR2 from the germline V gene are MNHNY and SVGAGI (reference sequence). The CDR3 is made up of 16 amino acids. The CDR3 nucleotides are TGTGCCAGCAGAGGCAGTCTCGGGACTAGCGACCACGAGCAGTACTTC. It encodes CASRGSLGTSDHEQYF.

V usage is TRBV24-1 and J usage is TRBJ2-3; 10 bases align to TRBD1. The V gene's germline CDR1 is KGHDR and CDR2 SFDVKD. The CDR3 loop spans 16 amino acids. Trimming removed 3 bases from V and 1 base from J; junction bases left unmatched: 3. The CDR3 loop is CATSDAGTGGTDTQYF. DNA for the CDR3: TGTGCCACCAGTGATGCCGGGACAGGGGGCACAGATACGCAGTATTTT.

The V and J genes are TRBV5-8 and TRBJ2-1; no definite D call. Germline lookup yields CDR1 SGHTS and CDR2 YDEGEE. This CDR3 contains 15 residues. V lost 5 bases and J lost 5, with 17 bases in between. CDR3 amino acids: CASSRGTHLNNEQFF. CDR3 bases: TGTGCCAGCAGTAGAGGTACACACTTAAACAATGAGCAGTTCTTC.

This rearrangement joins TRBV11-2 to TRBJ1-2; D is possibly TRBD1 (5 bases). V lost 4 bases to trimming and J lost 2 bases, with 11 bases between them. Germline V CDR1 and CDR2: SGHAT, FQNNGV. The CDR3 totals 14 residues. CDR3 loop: CASSSRDGNYGYTF. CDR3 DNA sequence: TGTGCCAGCAGCTCCCGGGACGGAAACTATGGCTACACCTTC.

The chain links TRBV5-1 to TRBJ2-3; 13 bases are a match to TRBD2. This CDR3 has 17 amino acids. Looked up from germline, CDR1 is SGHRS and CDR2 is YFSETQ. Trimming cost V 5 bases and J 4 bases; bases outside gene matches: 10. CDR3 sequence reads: CASSPGTSGIWADTQYF. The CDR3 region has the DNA TGCGCCAGCAGTCCCGGGACTAGCGGGATTTGGGCAGATACGCAGTATTTT.

As DNA, the CDR3 is TGTGCCAGCAGTGAGACTAGCGGGTACTACAATGAGCAGTTCTTC. Encoded protein: CASSETSGYYNEQFF. The rearrangement joins TRBV6-4 to TRBJ2-1, with 10 bases matching TRBD2. V trimming: 3 bases; J trimming: 3 bases; junction bases outside the gene matches: 2. The germline V gene has CDR1 MRHNA and CDR2 SNTAGT. The length of the CDR3 is 15 residues.

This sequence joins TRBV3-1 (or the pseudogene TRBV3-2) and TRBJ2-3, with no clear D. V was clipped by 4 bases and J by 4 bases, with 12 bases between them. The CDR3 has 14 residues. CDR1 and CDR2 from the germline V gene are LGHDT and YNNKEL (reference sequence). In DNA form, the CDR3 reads TGTGCCAGCAGCCGCGGCTACCCCCCAGATACGCAGTATTTT. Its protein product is CASSRGYPPDTQYF.

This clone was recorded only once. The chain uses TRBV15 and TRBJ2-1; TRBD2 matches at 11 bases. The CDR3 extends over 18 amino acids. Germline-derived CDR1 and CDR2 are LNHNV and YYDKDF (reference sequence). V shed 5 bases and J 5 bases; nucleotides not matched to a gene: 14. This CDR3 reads CATSPPRASGRQHNEQFF. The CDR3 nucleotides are TGTGCCACCAGCCCTCCTAGGGCTAGCGGGAGGCAACACAATGAGCAGTTCTTC. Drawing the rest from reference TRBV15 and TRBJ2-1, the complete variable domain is DAMVIQNPRYQVTQFGKPVTLSCSQTLNHNVMYWYQQKSSQAPKLLFHYYDKDFNNEADTPDNFQSRRPNTSFCFLDIRSPGLGDTAMYLCATSPPRASGRQHNEQFFGPGTRLTVL.